This T cell receptor beta chain is drawn from a study of T cell clonotyping in hematopoietic cell transplantation. Broader study findings: After transplant, recipient diversity fell while pathologically expanded clonotypes grew through day 180. At the given depth, recipient repertoires were over 97% de novo clonotypes.

Recipient blood drawn about 28 days pretransplant and days 30, 100, 180 after. TCRdb's copy holds only in-frame clones and misses some; the assay was immunoSEQ multiplex PCR. This table holds over 5,000 clones, about two thirds found once. The V gene's germline CDR1 is MNHEY and CDR2 SVGAGI. CDR3 length: 14 amino acids. V dropped 6 bases and J dropped 6; count of bases not matched to a gene: 9. By share, this clone counts as large. Antigen: not known. The sequences come from PBMCs, collected 100 days after allogeneic stem cell transplant. This chain uses TRBV6-5 with TRBJ2-7; 9 nucleotides align to TRBD1. This clonotype was obtained from a female patient in her fifties who had an allogeneic stem cell transplant, so the T cells may come from the graft donor. Some clones in this sample may be carry-over from other donors' samples. CDR3 loop: CASRATGGFGEQYF. The CDR3, as DNA: TGTGCCAGCAGGGCGACAGGGGGTTTCGGCGAGCAGTACTTC.